Shown below are 12 T cell receptor beta chains from a single sample sequenced in a study of blood T cells in healthy people across ages. Together with a sample-barcoded 5' primer, a J-beta primer mix was included in a second PCR lasting roughly 6 to 12 cycles. TCRdb reprocessed the 5' RACE reads via MiXCR and lists one record per CDR3 protein. The sample has roughly 680,000 distinct CDR3 sequences; 49% are singletons. Sequences were obtained from blood. Every receptor here comes from an older woman in good health.

This clonotype was observed at least ten times. This rearrangement joins TRBV20-1 to TRBJ2-4; D may be TRBD1 (6 bases). The V end was cut by 3 bases, the J end by 7 bases, with 19 bases between. This CDR3 region has 15 residues. Germline values: CDR1 DFQATT, CDR2 SNEGSKA (reference sequence). The CDR3 DNA is TGCAGTGCTAGTAAAATTGTACAGGGCGGGAACATTCAGTACTTC. Residues: CSASKIVQGGNIQYF.

The sample holds a few counts of this clonotype. The chain couples TRBV25-1 to TRBJ2-1; D uncertain. CDR3 length equals 13 residues. Trimming cost V 4 bases and J 6 bases, with 10 bases left between them. Per germline, CDR1 MGHDK and CDR2 SYGVNS. Written as DNA, the CDR3 is TGTGCCAGCAGTGTACGAGGCGGCAATGAGCAGTTCTTC. It translates to CASSVRGGNEQFF.

The chain carries TRBV6-6 and TRBJ2-1; 8 bases line up with TRBD2. Germline V CDR1 and CDR2: MNHNY, SVGAGI (reference sequence). After removal of 5 bases from V and 8 bases from J, the junction contained 11 bases not matched to a gene. CDR3 length equals 15 residues. CDR3 region: CASSTDREGDHEQFF. The CDR3 coding sequence is TGTGCCAGCAGTACCGACCGGGAGGGTGATCATGAGCAGTTCTTC.

The chain employs TRBV6-6 and TRBJ2-7; 7 nucleotides line up with TRBD1. After removal of 5 bases from V and 5 bases from J, the junction contained 6 bases not matched to a gene. CDR1 is MNHNY and CDR2 is SVGAGI in the germline V gene (reference sequence). The CDR3 extends over 13 amino acids. The CDR3 reads CASSNRDSNEQYF. For the CDR3, the DNA is TGTGCCAGCAGTAACCGGGACAGCAACGAGCAGTACTTC.

This clonotype was seen only once. The chain employs TRBV20-1 and TRBJ2-7; the match to TRBD2 covers 10 bases. Germline values: CDR1 DFQATT, CDR2 SNEGSKA (reference sequence). The V and J ends lost 2 bases and 6 bases, in that order; junction bases with no gene match: 10. The CDR3 covers 15 residues. Written as DNA, the CDR3 is TGCAGTGCTAGAAAGGCTAGCGGGAGTCTGGGCGAGCAGTACTTC. Residues: CSARKASGSLGEQYF.

The gene calls are TRBV25-1 and TRBJ1-3; D is unclear. Deletions cut 2 bases from V and 0 bases from J, with 8 bases between. The CDR3 runs 15 residues. Germline V lookup: CDR1 MGHDK, CDR2 SYGVNS. CDR3 nucleotide sequence: TGTGCCAGCAGTGAAATGCGGAGCTCTGGAAACACCATATATTTT. Translation gives CASSEMRSSGNTIYF.

The CDR3 here is CASSLTAARSSNQPQHF. The CDR3 DNA follows: TGTGCCAGCAGTTTAACGGCAGCGCGGTCTAGCAATCAGCCCCAGCATTTT. The J gene is TRBJ1-5, the V gene TRBV28, with D uncertain. V lost 2 bases, J lost 0 bases, and 14 bases lay in between. Germline V CDR1 and CDR2: MDHEN, SYDVKM. The CDR3 is 17 amino acids.

This clonotype was counted once. The junction does not match germline at one end; this may be a read error. The chain carries TRBV4-2 and TRBJ1-1; 8 bases match TRBD1. The CDR3 is 15 amino acids. Per germline, CDR1 LGHNA and CDR2 YNFKEQ. CDR3 sequence: CASSQAGGVNIEAFF. The CDR3 region has the DNA TGTGCCAGCAGCCAAGCAGGGGGCGTGAACATTGAAGCTTTCTTT.

This clonotype has a count of ten or more. The genes are TRBV4-3 and TRBJ2-7; 13 nucleotides agree with TRBD2. J gave up 7 bases and V 0 bases, and 0 bases lay outside the gene matches. Germline V CDR1 and CDR2: LGHNA, YSLEER. The length of the CDR3 is 14 residues. The CDR3 region has the DNA TGCGCCAGCAGCCAAGAGGGACTAGCGGGAGAGCAGTACTTC. This codes for CASSQEGLAGEQYF.

In this sample, this clonotype turned up a few times. The V call is TRBV15, the J call TRBJ2-5; the match to TRBD2 covers 10 bases. Germline V gene data show CDR1 as LNHNV and CDR2 as YYDKDF (reference sequence). The trim removed 1 base at V and 5 bases at J, leaving 7 bases unmatched. CDR3 size: 16 residues. CDR3 loop: CATSRVNSGRWETQYF. As DNA, the CDR3 is TGTGCCACCAGCAGAGTGAATAGCGGGAGGTGGGAGACCCAGTACTTC.

The chain is built from TRBV5-6 and TRBJ2-4; D remains unclear. The better agreement between TRBJ2-7 and the DNA end casts doubt on the J call. The CDR3 sequence is 13 residues long. Looked up from germline, CDR1 is SGHDT and CDR2 is YYEEEE. Written as DNA, the CDR3 is TGTGCCAGCAGCAATTACCAGGATGGCGAGCAGTACTTC. It yields the protein CASSNYQDGEQYF.

This chain uses TRBV20-1 with TRBJ2-1; tentatively, D is TRBD2 (6 bases). The CDR3 totals 18 residues. CDR1 is DFQATT and CDR2 is SNEGSKA in the germline V gene (reference sequence). Trimming removed 1 base from V and 3 bases from J, with 22 bases in between. The CDR3 here is CSARGRYSGRVVYNEQFF. CDR3 nucleotides: TGCAGTGCTAGAGGTCGGTATAGCGGTAGAGTGGTCTACAATGAGCAGTTCTTC.